This T cell receptor beta chain was captured in a study of blood T cells in healthy people across ages. Turning to the study itself: Template switching recovered approximately one barcoded beta molecule for every two T cells. Findings and caveats of the study: Aged donors had fewer naive CD4+ cells and lower diversity than long-lived donors.

A note on this clonotype: Antigen unknown.

Next came a second PCR, run for roughly 6 to 11 cycles, which used a sample-barcoded 5' primer along with a J-beta primer mix. TCRdb ran MiXCR on the 5' RACE reads and lists one entry per CDR3 protein. The table shows fewer than 1 million distinct CDR3 sequences, with roughly 44% occurring only once. At least 6.5 million PBMCs were isolated per sample. The V end lost 3 bases, the J end lost 8 bases, and 11 bases lay between the germline ends. The germline V gene encodes CDR1 LNHDA and CDR2 SQIVND (reference sequence). This CDR3 spans 13 amino acids. V usage is TRBV19 and J usage is TRBJ2-1, with D unresolved. The receptor was isolated from a man in his 60s in good health. Sequenced input: blood. The CDR3 reads CASSMPPRYEQFF. CDR3 nucleotide sequence: TGTGCCAGTAGTATGCCCCCCCGGTATGAGCAGTTCTTC.